This TCR beta chain was identified in a study of vaccination and CD4 T cells after COVID-19. In the study overall: Collection of post-COVID samples occurred a median 101 days after diagnosis, spanning a range of 35 to 161.

This CDR3 comprises 15 residues. Germline loops: CDR1 KGHDR, CDR2 SFDVKD. V lost 5 bases to trimming and J lost 6 bases, with 17 bases between them. As to treatment: approximately 9-day PBMC culture with coronavirus spike peptide pools or control peptides (ViraFEST assay). With regard to this clonotype: The antigen is not known.

The Oncomine TCR Beta short-read assay was applied to DNA of cultured CD4+ T cells. TCRdb reprocessed the PCR reads with MiXCR, giving one entry per CDR3 protein. The sample carries approximately 5,000 distinct CDR3 sequences, 70% to 80% recorded once. The chain recombines TRBV24-1 with TRBJ2-3, with a weak D call TRBD1 (7 bases). Sample: CD4+ T cells from blood, cultured in vitro. The receptor was isolated from a human donor who had recovered from COVID-19. As DNA, the CDR3 is TGTGCCACCAGTGTGAGGACAGGCGGGGTGGATACGCAGTATTTT. It encodes CATSVRTGGVDTQYF.